The clone carrying this T cell receptor beta chain came up many times. Looked up from germline, CDR1 is SQVTM and CDR2 is ANQGSEA. The CDR3 spans 14 residues. The ends lost 6 bases at V and 5 bases at J; junction bases unmatched: 11. This specimen comes from a study of CD8+CD57+ T cells in acquired aplastic anemia. Genomic DNA constituted the template upon which TCR beta VDJ and CDR3 profiling was performed. Via MiXCR, TCRdb re-called the reads, giving one row per CDR3 protein. The profile shows hundreds of thousands of distinct CDR3 sequences, approximately 32% of them singletons. The authors sequenced patients whose flow cytometry had shown CD8+CD57+ cell expansion.

This sequence was found in a human donor with aplastic anemia. This chain joins TRBV29-1 and TRBJ2-5; 8 bases fit TRBD2. The sequenced sample consisted of sorted CD4+, CD8+, or CD8+CD57+ T cells (not recorded which) from PBMCs. The CDR3 DNA follows: TGCAGCGTCCTACCGGGACTAGTAGTTGAGACCCAGTACTTC. This encodes CSVLPGLVVETQYF. Looking up the rest from reference TRBV29-1 and TRBJ2-5 gives the full variable domain: SAVISQKPSRDICQRGTSLTIQCQVDSQVTMMFWYRQQPGQSLTLIATANQGSEATYESGFVIDKFPISRPNLTFSTLTVSNMSPEDSSIYLCSVLPGLVVETQYFGPGTRLLVL.